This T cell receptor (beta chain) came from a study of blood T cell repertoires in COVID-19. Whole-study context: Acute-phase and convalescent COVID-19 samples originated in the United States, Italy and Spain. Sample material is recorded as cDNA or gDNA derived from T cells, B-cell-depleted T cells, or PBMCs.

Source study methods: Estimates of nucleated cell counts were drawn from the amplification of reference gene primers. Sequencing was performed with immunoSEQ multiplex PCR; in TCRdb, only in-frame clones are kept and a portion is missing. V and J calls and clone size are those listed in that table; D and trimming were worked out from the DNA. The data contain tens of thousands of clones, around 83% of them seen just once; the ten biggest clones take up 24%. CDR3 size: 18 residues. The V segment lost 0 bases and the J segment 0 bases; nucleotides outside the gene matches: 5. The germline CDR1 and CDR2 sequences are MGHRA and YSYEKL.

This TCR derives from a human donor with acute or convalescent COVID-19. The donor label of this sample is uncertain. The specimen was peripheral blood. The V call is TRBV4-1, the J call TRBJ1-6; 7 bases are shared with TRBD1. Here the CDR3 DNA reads TGCGCCAGCAGCCAAGATGACAGGGCGAGCTCCTATAATTCACCCCTCCACTTT. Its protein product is CASSQDDRASSYNSPLHF.